The clone carrying this T cell receptor beta chain was recorded only once. The entry originates in a study of blood T cell repertoires in COVID-19. Unmatched junction bases numbered 1, after V lost 0 bases and J lost 5 bases. Germline loops: CDR1 LGHNA, CDR2 YSLEER. The CDR3 extends over 15 amino acids. Method: immunoSEQ multiplex PCR; TCRdb's copy keeps in-frame clones and lacks some. The table has 88,000 or so clones, 80% to 90% seen once. The V and J genes are TRBV4-3 and TRBJ2-3; 11 bases are shared with TRBD1. Input material: peripheral blood. The TCR comes from a man in his 60s with acute or convalescent COVID-19. The CDR3 nucleotides are TGCGCCAGCAGCCAAGAGGGGACAGGGGGAGATACGCAGTATTTT. Translated, it gives CASSQEGTGGDTQYF.